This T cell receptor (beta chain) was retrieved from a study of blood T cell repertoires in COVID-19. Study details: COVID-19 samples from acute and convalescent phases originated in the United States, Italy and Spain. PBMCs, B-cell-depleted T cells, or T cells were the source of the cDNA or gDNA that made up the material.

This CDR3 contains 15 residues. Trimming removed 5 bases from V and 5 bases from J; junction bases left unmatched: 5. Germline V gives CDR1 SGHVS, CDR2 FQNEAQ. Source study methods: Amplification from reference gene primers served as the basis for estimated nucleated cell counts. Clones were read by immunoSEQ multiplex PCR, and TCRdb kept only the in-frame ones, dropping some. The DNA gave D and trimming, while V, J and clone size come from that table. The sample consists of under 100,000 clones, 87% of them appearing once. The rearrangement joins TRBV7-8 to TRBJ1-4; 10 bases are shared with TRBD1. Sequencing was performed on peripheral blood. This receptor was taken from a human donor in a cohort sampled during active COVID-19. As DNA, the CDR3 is TGTGCCAGCAGCCGAGACAGGGGGCACAATGAAAAACTGTTTTTT. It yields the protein CASSRDRGHNEKLFF.